This T cell receptor (beta chain) was observed in a study of T-cell reconstitution after alpha-beta-depleted transplantation in children. Study conclusions and caveats: Some patients' high day-60 TCRbeta diversity was traced to surviving recipient T cells and thymic progenitors. Once a year had passed after transplant, T-cell counts and diversity came mostly from newly produced T cells. Reports say that about two months after transplant, the alpha-beta T cells came out of several hundred graft clones that had expanded.

As for this clonotype: No antigen is known for it.

CDR3 length equals 18 residues. Germline V CDR1 and CDR2: SGHAT, FQDESV (reference sequence). With V trimmed by 5 bases and J by 3 bases, 15 bases remained unmatched. The TCRbeta library was prepared with unique molecular identifiers. One entry per CDR3 protein, called by TCRdb with MiXCR from the PCR reads. The sample has roughly 300,000 distinct CDR3 sequences; around 10% are singletons. The sequenced sample was peripheral blood, obtained 180 days after TCRalphabeta/CD19-depleted stem cell transplant. The TCR was taken from a male patient between 2 and 15 years old who had a stem cell transplant for chronic granulomatous disease, so the T cells may come from the graft donor. The rearrangement links TRBV11-1 to TRBJ2-3, with 9 bases aligning to TRBD2. CDR3 DNA sequence: TGTGCCAGCAGCGCGCGCGCCAAACTAGCGGGCGGGACAGATACGCAGTATTTT. It yields the protein CASSARAKLAGGTDTQYF. Full variable domain (outside the CDR3, taken from reference TRBV11-1 and TRBJ2-3): EAEVAQSPRYKITEKSQAVAFWCDPISGHATLYWYRQILGQGPELLVQFQDESVVDDSQLPKDRFSAERLKGVDSTLKIQPAELGDSAMYLCASSARAKLAGGTDTQYFGPGTRLTVL.